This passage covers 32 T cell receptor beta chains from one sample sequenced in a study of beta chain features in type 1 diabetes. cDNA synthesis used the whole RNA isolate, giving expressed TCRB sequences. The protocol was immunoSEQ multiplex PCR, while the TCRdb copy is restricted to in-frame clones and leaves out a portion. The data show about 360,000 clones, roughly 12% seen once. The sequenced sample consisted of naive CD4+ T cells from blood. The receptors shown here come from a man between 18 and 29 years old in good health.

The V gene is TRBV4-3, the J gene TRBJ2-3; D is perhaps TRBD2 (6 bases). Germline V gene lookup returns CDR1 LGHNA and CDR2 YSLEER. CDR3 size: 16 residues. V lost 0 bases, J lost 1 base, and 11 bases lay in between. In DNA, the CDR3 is TGCGCCAGCAGCCAAGATCGGGGGATCGGCACAGATACGCAGTATTTT. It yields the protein CASSQDRGIGTDTQYF.

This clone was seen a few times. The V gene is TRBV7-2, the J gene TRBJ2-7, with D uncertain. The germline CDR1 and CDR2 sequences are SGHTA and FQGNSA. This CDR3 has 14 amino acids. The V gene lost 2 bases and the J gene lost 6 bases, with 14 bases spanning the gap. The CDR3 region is CASSLLADLSEQYF. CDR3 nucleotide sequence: TGTGCCAGCAGCTTATTGGCGGATCTTTCCGAGCAGTACTTC.

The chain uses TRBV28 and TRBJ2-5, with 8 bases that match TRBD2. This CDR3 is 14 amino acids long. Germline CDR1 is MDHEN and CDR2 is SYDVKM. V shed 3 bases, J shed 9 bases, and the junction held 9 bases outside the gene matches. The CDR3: CASSFLAGMRAQYF. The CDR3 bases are TGTGCCAGCAGTTTCCTAGCGGGCATGAGGGCCCAGTACTTC.

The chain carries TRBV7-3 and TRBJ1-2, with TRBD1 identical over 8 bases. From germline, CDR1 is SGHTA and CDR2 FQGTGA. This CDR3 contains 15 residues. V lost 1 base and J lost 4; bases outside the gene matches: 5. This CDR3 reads CASSLIPGGVYGYTF. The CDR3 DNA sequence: TGTGCCAGCAGCTTAATCCCAGGGGGCGTCTATGGCTACACCTTC.

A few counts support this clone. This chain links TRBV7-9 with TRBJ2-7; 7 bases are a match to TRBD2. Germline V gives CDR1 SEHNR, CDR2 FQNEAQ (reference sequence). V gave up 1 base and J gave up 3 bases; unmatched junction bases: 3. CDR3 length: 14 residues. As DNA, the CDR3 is TGTGCCAGCAGCTTAGTTGCGGGGGACTACGAGCAGTACTTC. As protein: CASSLVAGDYEQYF.

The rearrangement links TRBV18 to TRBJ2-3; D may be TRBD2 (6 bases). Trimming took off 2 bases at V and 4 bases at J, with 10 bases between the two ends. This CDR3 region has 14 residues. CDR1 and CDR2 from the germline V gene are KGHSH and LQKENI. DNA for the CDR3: TGTGCCAGCTCACCAACTAGCTCGGCAGATACGCAGTATTTT. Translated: CASSPTSSADTQYF.

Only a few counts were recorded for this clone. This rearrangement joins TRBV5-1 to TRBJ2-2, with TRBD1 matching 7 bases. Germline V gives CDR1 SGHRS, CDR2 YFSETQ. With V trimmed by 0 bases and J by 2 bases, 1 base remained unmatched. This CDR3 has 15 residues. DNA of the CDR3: TGCGCCAGCAGCTTGGACAGGGGAAACACCGGGGAGCTGTTTTTT. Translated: CASSLDRGNTGELFF. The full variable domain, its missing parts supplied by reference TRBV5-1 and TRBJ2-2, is KAGVTQTPRYLIKTRGQQVTLSCSPISGHRSVSWYQQTPGQGLQFLFEYFSETQRNKGNFPGRFSGRQFSNSRSEMNVSTLELGDSALYLCASSLDRGNTGELFFGEGSRLTVL.

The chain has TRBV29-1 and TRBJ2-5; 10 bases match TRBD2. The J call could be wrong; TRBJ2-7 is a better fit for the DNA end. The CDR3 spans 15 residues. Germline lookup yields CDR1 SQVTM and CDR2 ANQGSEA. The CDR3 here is CSARGVSGRVVEQYF. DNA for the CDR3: TGCAGCGCCAGGGGGGTAAGCGGGAGGGTAGTCGAGCAGTACTTC.

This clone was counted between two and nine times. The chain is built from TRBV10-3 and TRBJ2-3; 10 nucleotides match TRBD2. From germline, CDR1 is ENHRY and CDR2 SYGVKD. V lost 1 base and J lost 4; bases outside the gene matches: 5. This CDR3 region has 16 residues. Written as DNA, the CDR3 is TGTGCCATCAGTGAGTTCCTAGCGGGAGAGGCAGATACGCAGTATTTT. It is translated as CAISEFLAGEADTQYF.

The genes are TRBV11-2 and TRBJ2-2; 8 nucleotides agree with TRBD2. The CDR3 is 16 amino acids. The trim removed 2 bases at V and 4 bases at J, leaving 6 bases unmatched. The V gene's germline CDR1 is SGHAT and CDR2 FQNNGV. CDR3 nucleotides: TGTGCCAGCAGCTTAATGGCGGGGGGCCTCACCGGGGAGCTGTTTTTT. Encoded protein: CASSLMAGGLTGELFF. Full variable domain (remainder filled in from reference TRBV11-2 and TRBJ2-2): EAGVAQSPRYKIIEKRQSVAFWCNPISGHATLYWYQQILGQGPKLLIQFQNNGVVDDSQLPKDRFSAERLKGVDSTLKIQPAKLEDSAVYLCASSLMAGGLTGELFFGEGSRLTVL.

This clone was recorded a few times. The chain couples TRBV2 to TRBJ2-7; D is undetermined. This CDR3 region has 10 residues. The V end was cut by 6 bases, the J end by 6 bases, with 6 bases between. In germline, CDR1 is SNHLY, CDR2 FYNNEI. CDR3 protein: CASRAVEQYF. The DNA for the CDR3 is TGTGCCAGCAGGGCCGTCGAGCAGTACTTC.

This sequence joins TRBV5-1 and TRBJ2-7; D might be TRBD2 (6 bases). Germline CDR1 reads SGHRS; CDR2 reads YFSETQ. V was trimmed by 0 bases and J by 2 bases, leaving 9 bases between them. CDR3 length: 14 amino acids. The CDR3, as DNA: TGCGCCAGCAGCTTGGAGAGACTAGCCTACGAGCAGTACTTC. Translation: CASSLERLAYEQYF.

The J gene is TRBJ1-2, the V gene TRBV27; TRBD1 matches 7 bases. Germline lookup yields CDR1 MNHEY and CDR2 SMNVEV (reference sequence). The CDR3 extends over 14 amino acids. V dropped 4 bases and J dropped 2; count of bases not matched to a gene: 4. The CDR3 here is CASSSTGRNYGYTF. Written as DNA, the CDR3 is TGTGCCAGCAGTTCGACAGGGCGAAACTATGGCTACACCTTC.

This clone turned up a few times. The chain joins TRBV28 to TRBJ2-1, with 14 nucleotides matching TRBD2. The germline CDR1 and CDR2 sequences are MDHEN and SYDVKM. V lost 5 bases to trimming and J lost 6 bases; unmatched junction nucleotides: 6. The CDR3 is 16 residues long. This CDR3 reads CASSPLTSGRANEQFF. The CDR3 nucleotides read TGTGCCAGCAGTCCCCTGACTAGCGGGAGGGCCAATGAGCAGTTCTTC.

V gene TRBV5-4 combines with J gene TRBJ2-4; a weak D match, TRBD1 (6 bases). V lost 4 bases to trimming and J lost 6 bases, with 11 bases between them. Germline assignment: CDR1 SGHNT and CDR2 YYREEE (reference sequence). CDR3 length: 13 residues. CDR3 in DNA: TGTGCCAGCAGCCTACAGGGTTTAAACATTCAGTACTTC. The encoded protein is CASSLQGLNIQYF.

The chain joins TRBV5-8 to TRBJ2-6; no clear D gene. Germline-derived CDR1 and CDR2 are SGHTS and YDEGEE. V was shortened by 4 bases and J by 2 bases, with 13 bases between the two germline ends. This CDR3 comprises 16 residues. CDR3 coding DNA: TGTGCCAGCAGCGAGCTTTTGATGGCTGGGGCCAACGTCCTGACTTTC. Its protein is CASSELLMAGANVLTF.

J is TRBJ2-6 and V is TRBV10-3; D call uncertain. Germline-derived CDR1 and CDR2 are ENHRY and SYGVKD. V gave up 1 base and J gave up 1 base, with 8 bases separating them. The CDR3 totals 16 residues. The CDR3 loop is CAISELVASGANVLTF. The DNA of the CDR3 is TGTGCCATCAGTGAGTTAGTTGCTTCTGGGGCCAACGTCCTGACTTTC.

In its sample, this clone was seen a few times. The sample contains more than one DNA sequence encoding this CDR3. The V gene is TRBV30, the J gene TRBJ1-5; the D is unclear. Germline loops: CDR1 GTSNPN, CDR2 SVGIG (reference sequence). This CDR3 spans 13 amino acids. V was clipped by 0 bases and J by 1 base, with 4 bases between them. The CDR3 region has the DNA TGTGCCTGGAGTGTGAGGAGCAATCAGCCCCAGCATTTT. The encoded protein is CAWSVRSNQPQHF.

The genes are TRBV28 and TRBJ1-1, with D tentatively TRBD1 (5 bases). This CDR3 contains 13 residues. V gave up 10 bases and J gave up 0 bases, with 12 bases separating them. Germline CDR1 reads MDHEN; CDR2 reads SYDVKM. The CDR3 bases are TGTGCCATAAGGAGGGGAATGAACACTGAAGCTTTCTTT. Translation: CAIRRGMNTEAFF.

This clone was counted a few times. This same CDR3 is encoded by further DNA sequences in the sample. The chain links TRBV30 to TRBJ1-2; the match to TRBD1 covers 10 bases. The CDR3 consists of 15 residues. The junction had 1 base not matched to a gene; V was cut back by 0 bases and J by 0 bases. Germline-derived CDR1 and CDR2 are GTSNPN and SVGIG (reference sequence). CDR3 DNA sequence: TGTGCCTGGAGTGTCGGACAGGGGGCTAACTATGGCTACACCTTC. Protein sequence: CAWSVGQGANYGYTF.

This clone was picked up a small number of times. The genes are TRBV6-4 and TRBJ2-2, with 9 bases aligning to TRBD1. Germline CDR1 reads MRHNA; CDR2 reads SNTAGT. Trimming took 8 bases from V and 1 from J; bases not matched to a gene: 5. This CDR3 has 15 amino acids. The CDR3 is CASSRDRVNTGELFF. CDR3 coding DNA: TGTGCCAGCTCCCGGGACAGGGTGAACACCGGGGAGCTGTTTTTT.

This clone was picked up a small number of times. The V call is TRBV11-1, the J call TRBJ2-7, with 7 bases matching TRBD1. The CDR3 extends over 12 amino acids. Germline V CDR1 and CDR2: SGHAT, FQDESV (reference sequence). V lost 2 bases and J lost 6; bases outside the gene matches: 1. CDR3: CASSLNRGEQYF. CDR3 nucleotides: TGTGCCAGCAGCTTAAACAGGGGCGAGCAGTACTTC.

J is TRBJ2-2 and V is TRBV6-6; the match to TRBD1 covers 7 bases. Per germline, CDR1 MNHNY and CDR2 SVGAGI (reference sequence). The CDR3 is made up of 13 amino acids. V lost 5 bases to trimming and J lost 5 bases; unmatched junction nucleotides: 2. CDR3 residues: CASSHRGTGELFF. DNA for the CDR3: TGTGCCAGCAGTCACAGGGGAACCGGGGAGCTGTTTTTT.

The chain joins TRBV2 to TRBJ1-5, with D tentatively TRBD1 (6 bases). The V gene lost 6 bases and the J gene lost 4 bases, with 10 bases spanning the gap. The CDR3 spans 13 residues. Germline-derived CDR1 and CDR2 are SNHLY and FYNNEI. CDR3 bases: TGTGCCAGCAGAAAACAGGGTAATCAGCCCCAGCATTTT. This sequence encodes CASRKQGNQPQHF.

In DNA, the CDR3 is TGTGCCAGCAAGGGCCCCCCAGGGAGCACAGATACGCAGTATTTT. It is translated as CASKGPPGSTDTQYF. The chain is built from TRBV25-1 and TRBJ2-3; a weak D match, TRBD1 (5 bases). The CDR3 loop spans 15 amino acids. With 7 bases removed from V and 0 bases from J, the gap between germline ends came to 14 bases. Germline-derived CDR1 and CDR2 are MGHDK and SYGVNS. Complete variable domain (other parts from reference TRBV25-1 and TRBJ2-3): EADIYQTPRYLVIGTGKKITLECSQTMGHDKMYWYQQDPGMELHLIHYSYGVNSTEKGDLSSESTVSRIRTEHFPLTLESARPSHTSQYLCASKGPPGSTDTQYFGPGTRLTVL.

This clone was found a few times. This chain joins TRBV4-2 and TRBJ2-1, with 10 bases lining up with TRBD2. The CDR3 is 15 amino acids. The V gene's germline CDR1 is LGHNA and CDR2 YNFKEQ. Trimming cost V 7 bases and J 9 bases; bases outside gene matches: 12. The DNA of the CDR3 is TGTGCCAGCACTGGGACTAGCGTCCGGGGGGGTGAGCAGTTCTTC. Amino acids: CASTGTSVRGGEQFF.

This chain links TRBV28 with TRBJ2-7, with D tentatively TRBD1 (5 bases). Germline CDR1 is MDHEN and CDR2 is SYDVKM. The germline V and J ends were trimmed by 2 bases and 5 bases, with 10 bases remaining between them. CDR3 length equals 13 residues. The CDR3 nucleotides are TGTGCCAGCAGTTTAGACAGCCTGGACGAGCAGTACTTC. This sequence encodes CASSLDSLDEQYF.

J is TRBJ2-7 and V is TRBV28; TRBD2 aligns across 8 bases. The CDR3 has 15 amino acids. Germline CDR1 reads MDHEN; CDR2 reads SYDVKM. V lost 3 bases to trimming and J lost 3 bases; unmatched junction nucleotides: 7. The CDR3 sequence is CASSFSGAGGYEQYF. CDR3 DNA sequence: TGTGCCAGCAGTTTCTCCGGGGCGGGAGGCTACGAGCAGTACTTC.

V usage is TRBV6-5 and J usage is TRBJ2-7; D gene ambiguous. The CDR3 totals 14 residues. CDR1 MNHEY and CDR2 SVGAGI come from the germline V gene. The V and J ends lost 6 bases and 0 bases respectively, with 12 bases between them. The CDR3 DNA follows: TGTGCCAGCAGAAACGTTGGCCGCTCCTACGAGCAGTACTTC. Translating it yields CASRNVGRSYEQYF.

The CDR3 DNA reads as TGCGCCAGCAGCTCGTGGACAAGAGACTACGAGCAGTACTTC. It codes for CASSSWTRDYEQYF. The chain links TRBV5-1 to TRBJ2-7, with D possibly TRBD1 on 5 matching bases. V gave up 3 bases and J gave up 3 bases, with 13 bases separating them. The length of the CDR3 is 14 residues. Germline CDR1 and CDR2: SGHRS and YFSETQ.

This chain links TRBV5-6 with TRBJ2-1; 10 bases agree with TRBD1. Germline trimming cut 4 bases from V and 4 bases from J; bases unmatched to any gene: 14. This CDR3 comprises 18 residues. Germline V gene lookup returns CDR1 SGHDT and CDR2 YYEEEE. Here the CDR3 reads CASSHDLGQGFGYNEQFF. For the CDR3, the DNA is TGTGCCAGCAGCCACGATTTGGGACAGGGGTTTGGGTACAATGAGCAGTTCTTC.

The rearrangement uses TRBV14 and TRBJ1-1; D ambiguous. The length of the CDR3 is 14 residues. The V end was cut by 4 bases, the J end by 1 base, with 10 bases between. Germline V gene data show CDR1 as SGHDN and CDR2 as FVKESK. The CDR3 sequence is CASSPLTANTEAFF. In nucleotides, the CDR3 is TGTGCCAGCAGCCCGCTAACAGCGAACACTGAAGCTTTCTTT.